A selection of T cell receptor beta chains follows, all from one sample in a study of cytomegalovirus exposure and HLA in healthy donors. Method: immunoSEQ multiplex PCR; TCRdb's copy keeps in-frame clones and lacks some. Among roughly 86,000 clones listed, nearly 80% were seen once. Material for sequencing was PBMCs. Receptors originate from a female donor in good health and CMV-seronegative. CDR3s include the opening cysteine and the closing phenylalanine or tryptophan. The order of the fields is J gene, clone size, V gene, D gene, CDR3 DNA, CDR3 protein. D genes are given only for firm matches. Only part of the rows carry a size: once, few, many, or a class if the clone is expanded.

TRBJ2-3	few	TRBV19	TRBD1	TGTGCCAGTATCCCCAGGGGGCAGGATACGCAGTATTTT	CASIPRGQDTQYF
TRBJ1-2	-	TRBV28	-	TGTGCCAGCAGTTTATTAGGGGGATCCTATGGCTACACCTTC	CASSLLGGSYGYTF
TRBJ2-7	-	TRBV5-1	-	TGCGCCAGCAGCTTGGAAGCAGGATCCTACGAGCAGTACTTC	CASSLEAGSYEQYF
TRBJ1-6	-	TRBV6-6	-	TGTGCCAGCAGTATCCGGGGAAAAGGGAATTCACCCCTCCACTTT	CASSIRGKGNSPLHF
TRBJ2-3	-	TRBV28	-	TGTGCCAGCAGTTTCAGTCCAGAAAGCACAGATACGCAGTATTTT	CASSFSPESTDTQYF
TRBJ1-1	-	TRBV6-5	-	TGTGCCAGCAGGGGAGCGGCTGAAGCTTTCTTT	CASRGAAEAFF
TRBJ1-2	-	TRBV29-1	-	TGCAGCGTTGATAGGACTGCCATGGACGATGGCTACACCTTC	CSVDRTAMDDGYTF
TRBJ1-1	-	TRBV18	TRBD1	TGTGCCAGCTCACCTCGAAATACAGGGGGCGGTAGTGCAAACACTGAAGCTTTCTTT	CASSPRNTGGGSANTEAFF
TRBJ1-4	-	TRBV2	-	TGTGCCAGCAGTGAGACAGACAGCACCTATAATGAAAAACTGTTTTTT	CASSETDSTYNEKLFF
TRBJ1-5	-	TRBV6-6	TRBD1	TGTGCCAGCAGTAAAACAGGGGATCAGCCCCAGCATTTT	CASSKTGDQPQHF
TRBJ2-7	-	TRBV5-1	-	TGCGCCAGCAGTGTACAGGGTGTCAACGAGCAGTACTTC	CASSVQGVNEQYF
TRBJ1-3	-	TRBV9	-	TGTGCCAGCAGCGTACGGGACAATACTTATTCGGGTGGAAACACCATATATTTT	CASSVRDNTYSGGNTIYF
TRBJ1-4	-	TRBV5-1	TRBD1	TGCGCCAGCAAAGGGACAGGAAATGAAAAACTGTTTTTT	CASKGTGNEKLFF
TRBJ2-5	-	TRBV6-1	TRBD2	TGTGCCAGCAGTGTCAGACTAGCGGGGGGTTCCAACCAAGAGACCCAGTACTTC	CASSVRLAGGSNQETQYF
TRBJ2-7	-	TRBV29-1	TRBD2	TGCAGCGTTGGCCGGACTAGCGGGTTGGTCGAGCAGTACTTC	CSVGRTSGLVEQYF
TRBJ1-1	-	TRBV2	-	TGTGCCAGCAGTCGACCCGGGGGAGATACTGAAGCTTTCTTT	CASSRPGGDTEAFF
TRBJ2-2	-	TRBV9	-	TGTGCCAGCAGCGTACGGGGAACGAACACCGGGGAGCTGTTTTTT	CASSVRGTNTGELFF
TRBJ2-5	-	TRBV27	-	TGTGCCAGCAGTTTAAGGCCCAGGGAGACCCAGTACTTC	CASSLRPRETQYF
TRBJ1-6	-	TRBV15	TRBD1	TGTGCCACCAGCAGAGGGACAGGGACTTATTCACCCCTCCACTTT	CATSRGTGTYSPLHF
TRBJ2-2	-	TRBV25-1	-	TGTGCCTCCGGGGGGCGCAACACCGGGGAGCTGTTTTTT	CASGGRNTGELFF
TRBJ2-5	-	TRBV4-2	-	TGTGCCAGCAGCCAAGATACCGGGGATCGGGAGACCCAGTACTTC	CASSQDTGDRETQYF
TRBJ1-1	-	TRBV29-1	-	TGCAGCGTCCGGGACACTGAAGCTTTCTTT	CSVRDTEAFF
TRBJ1-2	-	TRBV10-2	-	TGCGCCAGCAGTGAGAGGGGTGACGGCTATGGCTACACCTTC	CASSERGDGYGYTF
TRBJ2-7	-	TRBV5-1	TRBD2	TGCGCCAGCAGCCCGGGACTAGCGCGCTACGAGCAGTACTTC	CASSPGLARYEQYF
TRBJ2-7	few	TRBV9	-	TGTGCCAGCAGCGTAGACGCCAGGCCCACCTACGAGCAGTACTTC	CASSVDARPTYEQYF
TRBJ2-1	few	TRBV29-1	TRBD2	TGCAGCGTTGTCGGCGGGAGCTCCTACAATGAGCAGTTCTTC	CSVVGGSSYNEQFF
TRBJ1-2	-	TRBV4-2	-	TGTGCCAGCAGCTATGTAACCGGGACACCAAACTATGGCTACACCTTC	CASSYVTGTPNYGYTF
TRBJ1-5	-	TRBV13	TRBD1	TGTGCCAGCAGCTTAGGTAGTGCCGGGACAGTTAATCAGCCCCAGCATTTT	CASSLGSAGTVNQPQHF
TRBJ2-5	-	TRBV19	TRBD1	TGTGCCAGTAGTATATCGGGACAGGGTGGTCAAGAGACCCAGTACTTC	CASSISGQGGQETQYF
TRBJ1-2	few	TRBV5-8	-	TGTGCCAGCAGCTTGGAATCAGGGAAAGGAGTGACGAATGGCTACACCTTC	CASSLESGKGVTNGYTF
TRBJ2-7	-	TRBV6-5	TRBD2	TGTGCCAGCAGTTATCTGGGGGGGACGTACTTC	CASSYLGGTYF
TRBJ2-5	-	TRBV19	-	TGTGCCAGTAGTGTACAGGGCCAGGGAGAGACCCAGTACTTC	CASSVQGQGETQYF
TRBJ2-7	once	TRBV6-5	TRBD1	TGTGCCAGCAGTTACACCGCGACAGGGGCCGAGCAGTACTTC	CASSYTATGAEQYF
TRBJ2-2	-	TRBV5-6	-	TGTGCCATCAGCTCTTCACCAGGAGGAGCGGCGGGCACCGGGGAGCTGTTTTTT	CAISSSPGGAAGTGELFF
TRBJ1-5	-	TRBV2	TRBD1	TGTGCCAGCAGTGAGCCGCAGGGGGCAGGGGGCAATCAGCCCCAGCATTTT	CASSEPQGAGGNQPQHF
TRBJ2-3	-	TRBV27	TRBD2	TGTGCCAGCAGTTTATTTAGCGGGGGGGCCGGGGATACGCAGTATTTT	CASSLFSGGAGDTQYF
TRBJ2-7	few	TRBV5-1	-	TGCGCCAGCAGCTTGGACGGGTTCAACGAGCAGTACTTC	CASSLDGFNEQYF
TRBJ2-2	once	TRBV19	TRBD2	TGTGCCACAACACTAGCGGGAGGCGCCCCCGGGGAGCTGTTTTTT	CATTLAGGAPGELFF
TRBJ1-5	-	TRBV30	-	TGTGCCTGGAGTGGCCAGAGCAATCAGCCCCAGCATTTT	CAWSGQSNQPQHF
TRBJ1-3	few	TRBV9	-	TGTGCCAGCAGCGGCCGGGTCTCTGGAAACACCATATATTTT	CASSGRVSGNTIYF
TRBJ2-7	-	TRBV27	TRBD1	TGTGCCAGCAGTATCCCGGACAGGGTTTCCTACGAGCAGTACTTC	CASSIPDRVSYEQYF
TRBJ2-5	-	TRBV19	TRBD2	TGTGCCAGTAGTCCTCCGGGACTAAGGGAGACCCAGTACTTC	CASSPPGLRETQYF
TRBJ2-5	-	TRBV5-4	-	TGTGCCAGCAGCTTGGTGGAGAGAGAGACCCAGTACTTC	CASSLVERETQYF
TRBJ1-2	-	TRBV20-1	-	TGCAGTGCCTGGGGGGGCTATGGCTACACCTTC	CSAWGGYGYTF
TRBJ1-1	-	TRBV27	-	TGTGCCAGCGGAGCGACAGGACCGAACACTGAAGCTTTCTTT	CASGATGPNTEAFF
TRBJ1-2	-	TRBV6-6	TRBD1	TGTGCCAGCAGACCTGGACAGGGGGCAGGTGGCTACACCTTC	CASRPGQGAGGYTF
TRBJ2-7	-	TRBV10-3	TRBD1	TGTGCCATCAGTGGGGGACAGGGCCCTATCTACGAGCAGTACTTC	CAISGGQGPIYEQYF
TRBJ2-7	-	TRBV6-5	TRBD2	TGTGCCAGCAGATCTAAGCGGGGATCCTACGAGCAGTACTTC	CASRSKRGSYEQYF
TRBJ1-1	-	TRBV27	TRBD1	TGTGCCAGCAGTGGACAGGGGGTTGGGTTTGGGAACACTGAAGCTTTCTTT	CASSGQGVGFGNTEAFF
TRBJ1-4	-	TRBV7-2	-	TGTGCCAGCAGCTCCCAGGCCACTAATGAAAAACTGTTTTTT	CASSSQATNEKLFF
TRBJ1-2	-	TRBV4-2	-	TGTGCCAGCAGCCAAGATAGGCAGGGGAAACGCTACACCTTC	CASSQDRQGKRYTF
TRBJ1-4	-	TRBV7-9	-	TGTGCCAGCAGTCCCGAAAATATGGGCGAAAAACTGTTTTTT	CASSPENMGEKLFF
TRBJ1-4	-	TRBV29-1	-	TGCAGCGCCCCGTTCCAGGATGAGGGTGAAAAACTGTTTTTT	CSAPFQDEGEKLFF
TRBJ1-2	-	TRBV9	TRBD1	TGTGCCAGCAGCGTAGTGGGGACAGGTTATGGCTACACCTTC	CASSVVGTGYGYTF